This TCR beta chain was observed in a study of blood T cell repertoires in COVID-19 (dated by TCRdb to about 2020). For the wider study: Samples from collaborators originated in the United States, Italy and Spain and spanned both the acute and convalescent phases of COVID-19. The prospective study material was composed of cDNA or gDNA derived from T cells, B-cell-depleted T cells, or PBMCs. The repertoires were released in a freely available public database intended as a resource for research on the immune response to SARS-CoV-2. The sample metadata nearly always contained a de-identified subject ID, COVID-19 status, age in years and sex. Deeply sampled blood TCRbeta repertoires from subjects exposed to, actively infected with, or recovered from COVID-19 were included in the dataset. Where HLA class I and class II types were available, the types were taken from metadata supplied by the sample provider, not from assay-based typing. The samples were drawn from the first 160 participants of the ongoing ImmuneRACE study and from some 1,300 subjects provided by 6 global collaborators.

The immunoSEQ Assay, a bias-controlled multiplex PCR, was used to amplify TCRbeta CDR3 regions from genomic DNA. In the source study's methods: Within the assay, amplification of reference gene primers was used to estimate how many nucleated cells each sample contained. Sequence reads were collapsed and filtered to measure the absolute abundance of every unique TCRbeta CDR3 rearrangement. For each sample, productive Simpson clonality was calculated as the square root of Simpson's diversity index across productive rearrangements. Sourced from immuneACCESS, this table was stored by TCRdb with only in-frame sequences that have V and J called. A share of the clones is absent; for the studies checked, an unresolved V gene accounts for under half, and the remainder has no known explanation. V and J calls and clone size are given by that table; D and trimming were obtained from the DNA. This sample holds just over 60,000 clones; roughly 80% were observed only once. Together, the top ten hold around a sixth of the sample.

The germline V gene provides CDR1 SGHAT and CDR2 FQNNGV. V is clipped by 0 bases and J by 3 bases, and the sequence between their germline boundaries is 8 bases long. From its cysteine to its phenylalanine, the CDR3 spans 14 amino acids. The sequence is cut down to CDR3 DNA, 42 bases in frame from base 1. Broad study findings and their caveats: How much clinical and demographic metadata was included differed by source and by participant, and the metadata was provided uncurated.

Whole blood was collected in K2EDTA tubes by collaborating institutions according to the institutions' own protocols. For TCRbeta analysis, collaborators shipped samples as frozen whole blood, isolated PBMCs, or DNA extracted from either of those sample types. On this clone itself: This clone's antigen is unknown. Base qualities are not at hand, and no much larger clone is one base apart.

The source of this sequence is a man aged 55 to 69 with acute or convalescent COVID-19. Material for sequencing was peripheral blood. The chain is assembled from TRBV11-2 and TRBJ1-2, with the D gene uncertain. The CDR3 sequence is CASSLDANYYGYTF. The DNA reads as follows: TGTGCCAGCAGCTTAGATGCCAACTACTATGGCTACACCTTC.